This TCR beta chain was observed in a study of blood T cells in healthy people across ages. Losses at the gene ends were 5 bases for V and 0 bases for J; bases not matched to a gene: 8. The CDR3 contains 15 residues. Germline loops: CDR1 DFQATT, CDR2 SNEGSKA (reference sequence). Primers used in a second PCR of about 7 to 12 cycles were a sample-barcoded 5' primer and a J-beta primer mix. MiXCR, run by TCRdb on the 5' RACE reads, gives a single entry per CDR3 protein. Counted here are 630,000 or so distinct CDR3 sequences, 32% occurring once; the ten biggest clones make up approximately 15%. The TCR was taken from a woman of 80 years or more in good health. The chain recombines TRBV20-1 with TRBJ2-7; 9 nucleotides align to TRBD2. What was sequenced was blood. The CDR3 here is CSAGGSGGYSYEQYF. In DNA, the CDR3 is TGCAGTGCTGGGGGTAGCGGGGGATACTCCTACGAGCAGTACTTC.